The sequence of this T cell receptor beta chain was determined in a study of technical replicates of blood from a handful of donors. Assay used: immunoSEQ multiplex PCR; TCRdb lists only in-frame clones, some missing. Counted here are tens of thousands of clones, around 94% occurring once; the ten biggest clones make up around 0.21%. Sequenced input: T cells isolated from PBMCs. The receptor was isolated from a human donor in good health.

The CDR3 sequence is CAISVASYEQYF. The CDR3 DNA reads as TGTGCCATCAGTGTCGCCAGCTACGAGCAGTACTTC. The chain couples TRBV10-3 to TRBJ2-7; D is ambiguous. Trimming took off 4 bases at V and 3 bases at J, with 7 bases between the two ends. The CDR3 is made up of 12 amino acids. CDR1 is ENHRY, CDR2 SYGVKD, per germline.